This T cell receptor (beta chain) was identified in a study of cytomegalovirus exposure and HLA in healthy donors. Study outcomes and limitations: Altogether, 160 or so TCR beta chains were recorded as cytomegalovirus-associated. Beyond CMV serostatus, there was no information to go on about immune exposure. A later analysis by the authors found several of the most significant clusters apparently linked to common viral pathogens. A later analysis, which compared TCR beta chains of equal frequency, found the HLA-associated ones more clonally expanded.

The PCR used 60 Vbeta and 13 Jbeta primers. The method was immunoSEQ multiplex PCR; TCRdb's version includes in-frame clones alone and lacks a portion of them. The table has 100,000 or so clones, 65% to 85% seen once. CDR1 is MNHNS, CDR2 SASEGT, per germline. The CDR3 is made up of 18 amino acids. Trimming left V 3 bases short and J 4 bases short, with 22 bases between. This clone was counted once. What it recognizes is unknown. Specimen: PBMCs. The receptor was derived from a man aged 35-49 years in good health and CMV-seropositive. This sequence joins TRBV6-1 and TRBJ2-1; possible D gene TRBD2, 7 bases. In nucleotides, the CDR3 is TGTGCCAGCAGTGAGCAAGGCCTGATGGGAGGGGGTTACAATGAGCAGTTCTTC. As protein: CASSEQGLMGGGYNEQFF.